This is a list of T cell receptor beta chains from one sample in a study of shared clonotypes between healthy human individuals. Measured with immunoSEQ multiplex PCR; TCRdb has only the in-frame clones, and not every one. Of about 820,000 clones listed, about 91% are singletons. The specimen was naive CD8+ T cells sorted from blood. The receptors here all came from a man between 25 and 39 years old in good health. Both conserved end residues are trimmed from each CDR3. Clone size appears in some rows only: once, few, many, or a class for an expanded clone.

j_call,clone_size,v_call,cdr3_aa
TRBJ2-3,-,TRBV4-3,ASSQDWVMDTDTQY
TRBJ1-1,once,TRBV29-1,SVEGPSMNTEAF
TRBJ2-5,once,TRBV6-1,ASSGRELAVQETQY
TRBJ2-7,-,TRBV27,ASSPGTGLEVQY
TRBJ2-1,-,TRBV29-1,SVEGTVGQGPYNEQF
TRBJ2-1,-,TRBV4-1,ASSGESYNEQF
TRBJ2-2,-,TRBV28,ASSQKIHRGGELF
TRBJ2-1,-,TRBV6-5,ASSYSLGVPGGEQF
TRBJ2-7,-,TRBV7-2,ASSPGLAVHEQY
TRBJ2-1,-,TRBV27,ASRGLAGNSYNEQF
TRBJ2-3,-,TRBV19,ACHGTDTQY
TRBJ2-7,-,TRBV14,ASGTGTSVHEQY
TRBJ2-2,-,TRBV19,ASRLGIGTGELF
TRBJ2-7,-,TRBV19,ASSPGTGSTYEQY
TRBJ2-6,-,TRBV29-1,SVIAGADSGANVLT
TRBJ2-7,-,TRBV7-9,ASSFGTIYEQY
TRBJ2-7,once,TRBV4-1,ASSQGPGASYEQY
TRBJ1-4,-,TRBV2,ASSSSQGNEKLF
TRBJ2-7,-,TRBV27,ASSLSVAEYEQY
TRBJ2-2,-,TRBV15,ATARTGGTGELF
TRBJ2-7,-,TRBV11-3,ASSPRDRGYEQY
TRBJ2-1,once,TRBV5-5,ASRITGHKMLNEQF
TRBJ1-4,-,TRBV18,ASSPPPGQGNEKLF
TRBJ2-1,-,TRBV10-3,ATKSSGMIDEQF
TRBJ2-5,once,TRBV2,ASSGTSGSRRETQY
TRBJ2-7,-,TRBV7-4,ASGDRLFWEQY
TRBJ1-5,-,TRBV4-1,ASSQVGGGYQPQH
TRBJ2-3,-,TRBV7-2,ASSLRSVVGGTDTQY
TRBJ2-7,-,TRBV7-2,ASSLEYRGGYEQY
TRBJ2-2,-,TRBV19,ASHMGQANTGELF
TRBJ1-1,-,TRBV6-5,ASSYVGGDEAF
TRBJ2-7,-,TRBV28,ASTATVTVYEQY
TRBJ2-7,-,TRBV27,ASSAGHVDYEQY
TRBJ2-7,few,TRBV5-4,ASSLIVTY
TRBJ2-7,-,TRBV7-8,ASSEAPGLAYEQY
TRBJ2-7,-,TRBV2,ASLWGSEQY
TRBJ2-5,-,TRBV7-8,ASSLSRETQY
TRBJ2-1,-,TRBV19,ASSPHPGLAGLRKDNEQF
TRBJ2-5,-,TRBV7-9,ASSLAAVQETQY
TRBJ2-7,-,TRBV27,ASSPTGGYYEQY
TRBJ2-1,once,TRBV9,ASSVDNNEQF
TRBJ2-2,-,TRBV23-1,ASSRGPHTGELF
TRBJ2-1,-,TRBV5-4,ASSLDRDYNEQF
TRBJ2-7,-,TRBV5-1,ASSLETGNTYEQY
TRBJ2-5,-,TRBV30,AWSDVGRGPYQETQY
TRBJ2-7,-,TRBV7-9,ASSGKGSTSYEQY
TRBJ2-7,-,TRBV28,ASSLSGSLIGEY
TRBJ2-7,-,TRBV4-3,ASSQDHTSGSYEQY
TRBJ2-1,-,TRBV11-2,ASSLDNSGRNNEQF
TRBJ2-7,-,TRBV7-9,ASSPAGLSYEQY
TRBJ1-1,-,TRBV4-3,ASSQDWGGSLWSEAF
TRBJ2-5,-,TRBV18,ASSPSTRTDQETQY
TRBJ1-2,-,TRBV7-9,ASSSQGRISSGYT
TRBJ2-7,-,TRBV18,ASSPQDRGQRYEQY
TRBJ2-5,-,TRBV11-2,ASSLTTSGRARETQY
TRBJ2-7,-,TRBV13,ASSLLPVRGNFQTISYEQY
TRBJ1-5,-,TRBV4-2,ASSQDSPSNQPQH
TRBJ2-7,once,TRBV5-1,ASSLESPTGDEQY
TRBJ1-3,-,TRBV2,ASKLSSGNTIY
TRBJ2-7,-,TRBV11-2,ASGDYRDATSYEQY